This paragraph covers one TCR beta chain sequence. This entry comes from a study of T-cell memory formation after mild COVID-19. TCRdb independently ran MiXCR on the 5' RACE reads; one entry per CDR3 protein. The repertoire includes about 610,000 distinct CDR3 sequences, approximately 15% of them detected once, and approximately 8.1% sits in the top ten. Germline CDR1 is SGHRS and CDR2 is YFSETQ. Trimming cost V 0 bases and J 1 base, with 10 bases left between them. The CDR3 runs to 15 residues. Sequencing input: PBMCs or a T cell subset sorted from them (not recorded which). The chain has TRBV5-1 and TRBJ1-2, with D hard to call. This TCR derives from an adult woman who had mild COVID-19 (a few samples of this study predate the infection). Cell type and time point are not known. CDR3 loop: CASSLADGSNYGYTF. CDR3 DNA: TGCGCCAGCAGCTTGGCCGATGGGAGTAACTATGGCTACACCTTC.